This TCR beta chain appears in the sequencing data of a study of shared clonotypes between healthy human individuals. The germline gives CDR1 ENHRY, CDR2 SYGVKD. Between the trimmed V and J ends, which lost 6 bases and 0 bases, there was a span of 15 bases. The CDR3 consists of 17 residues. The assay was immunoSEQ multiplex PCR, and TCRdb's table has in-frame clones only and misses some. The sample holds approximately 1,500,000 clones; around 97% are singletons and the top ten take roughly 1.1%. The sequencing input was naive CD4+ T cells sorted from blood. Subset given: CD45RA+ positively selected. The origin of this receptor is a man aged 25 to 40 in good health. The chain joins TRBV10-3 to TRBJ2-6; possible D gene TRBD2, 6 bases. CDR3 sequence: CAISPATRGSGANVLTF. Here the CDR3 DNA reads TGTGCCATCAGCCCGGCTACGCGGGGCTCTGGGGCCAACGTCCTGACTTTC.